The 7 T cell receptor beta chains below come from one sample, sequenced in a study of memory CD4+ T cells and cytomegalovirus serostatus (dated by TCRdb to between 2017 and 2020). Receptor libraries were prepared by the immunoSEQ multiplex PCR assay. The clones in this table, taken by TCRdb from immuneACCESS, are in-frame only. Not every clone is retained; where verified, under half of the shortfall comes from an unresolved V gene, and the cause of the rest is unknown. Counted in this sample were over 45,000 clones; approximately 86% of them appeared once. Around 0.5% of the sample is in the top ten clones. A FACSAria II was used to sort memory CD4+ T cells, defined as single viable CD3+CD4+CD8-CD45RO+ cells. The specimen sequenced was memory CD4+ T cells from blood. These receptor sequences come from an adult in good health and CMV-seronegative. Some clones in this sample may be carry-over from other donors' samples.

This rearrangement joins TRBV9 to TRBJ2-1; D uncertain. Germline V lookup: CDR1 SGDLS, CDR2 YYNGEE. CDR3 size: 16 residues. Deletions cut 4 bases from V and 5 bases from J, with 19 bases between. The CDR3, as DNA: TGTGCCAGCAGCCTAGGGTCCTTGAGGTCGGACAATGAGCAGTTCTTC. Protein sequence: CASSLGSLRSDNEQFF.

There are a few counts of this clone. The chain has TRBV7-2 and TRBJ2-5, with 8 bases aligning to TRBD2. The germline CDR1 and CDR2 sequences are SGHTA and FQGNSA. The V segment lost 6 bases and the J segment 5 bases; nucleotides outside the gene matches: 8. The CDR3 spans 14 residues. CDR3 in DNA: TGTGCCAGCAGTTTTAGTAGCGGGAAGGAGACCCAGTACTTC. Protein product: CASSFSSGKETQYF.

The chain combines TRBV7-3 with TRBJ2-1; D might be TRBD2 (6 bases). CDR3 length equals 14 residues. V lost 5 bases and J 0 bases, leaving 8 bases between the germline ends. Germline V gene data show CDR1 as SGHTA and CDR2 as FQGTGA. In DNA, the CDR3 is TGTGCCAGCAGCGCGGGAAACTCCTACAATGAGCAGTTCTTC. This translates into CASSAGNSYNEQFF.

V gene TRBV6-5 combines with J gene TRBJ2-2; no clear D. This CDR3 spans 13 amino acids. Per germline, CDR1 MNHEY and CDR2 SVGAGI. V was cut by 0 bases and J by 9 bases, with 8 bases left in between. The CDR3 coding sequence is TGTGCCAGCAGTTACTCCCCTAGACGGGAGCTGTTTTTT. It specifies CASSYSPRRELFF.

J is TRBJ2-6 and V is TRBV18; the match to TRBD2 covers 11 bases. There are 17 residues in the CDR3. J was trimmed by 0 bases and V by 6 bases; bases with no gene match: 4. Germline V CDR1 and CDR2: KGHSH, LQKENI. DNA of the CDR3: TGTGCCAGCTCGCGGACTAGCGGGCGCTCTGGGGCCAACGTCCTGACTTTC. Residues: CASSRTSGRSGANVLTF.

The chain is built from TRBV19 and TRBJ2-3; D gene ambiguous. The CDR3 has 13 residues. V lost 3 bases and J 4 bases, leaving 8 bases between the germline ends. Germline V gene sequence: CDR1 LNHDA, CDR2 SQIVND (reference sequence). Here the CDR3 DNA reads TGTGCCAGTAGTATCGGGCTGGCAGATACGCAGTATTTT. Encoded protein: CASSIGLADTQYF.

This chain joins TRBV10-3 and TRBJ2-2; 10 nucleotides match TRBD1. With 8 bases clipped from V and 4 bases from J, the junction kept 10 bases outside the gene matches. The germline V gene has CDR1 ENHRY and CDR2 SYGVKD. The CDR3 extends over 16 amino acids. The CDR3 DNA reads TGTGCCATCTCCCCATCCGGGACAGGGGTCACCGGGGAGCTGTTTTTT. Amino acid sequence: CAISPSGTGVTGELFF.